The source of this TCR beta chain is a study of radiation and T cells in renal cell carcinoma. Study-wide results and limits: In blood, top tumor clones expanded by 2 weeks, shrinking by 4. Pretreatment tumor biopsies were lacking, so baseline clonotypes are unknown.

Germline CDR1 and CDR2: SGHVS and FQNEAQ. V lost 2 bases, J lost 5 bases, and 16 bases lay in between. The CDR3 is 16 amino acids. Specified time point: blood 4 weeks post-SBRT, at nephrectomy. Treatment described: 15 Gy SBRT to primary tumor, nephrectomy 4 weeks later. As concerns this clone: Its antigen remains unknown.

Profiling relied on immunoSEQ multiplex PCR, and the TCRdb table lists in-frame clones only, not all of them. The sample gives 140,000 to 150,000 clones, about 88% of which show up once; about 17% is in the top ten. This material consisted of blood, taken from a patient whose treatment included radiotherapy and nephrectomy. The gene calls are TRBV7-8 and TRBJ1-5; unclear D gene. The source is a woman between 50 and 59 years old with renal cell carcinoma. CDR3 sequence (DNA): TGTGCCAGCAGCTTAAGCTGGGGTGGGTACCATCAGCCCCAGCATTTT. It codes for CASSLSWGGYHQPQHF.